These 25 T cell receptor beta chains came from one sample sequenced in a study of blood T cell repertoires in COVID-19. Measured with immunoSEQ multiplex PCR; TCRdb has only the in-frame clones, and not every one. The data contain 230,000 or so clones, around four fifths of them singletons. The sample comprised peripheral blood. These receptors were collected from a man between 35 and 55 years old with active or convalescent COVID-19.

The chain joins TRBV13 to TRBJ2-3; weak D call: TRBD1 (6 bases). Germline-derived CDR1 and CDR2 are PRHDT and FYEKMQ (reference sequence). The V end lost 2 bases, the J end lost 1 base, and 13 bases lay between the germline ends. This CDR3 contains 16 residues. The CDR3 coding sequence is TGTGCCAGCAGCTTATCCCACAGGGTGGGCACAGATACGCAGTATTTT. This gives the protein CASSLSHRVGTDTQYF.

The genes are TRBV5-1 and TRBJ1-1; TRBD1 is a possible D gene (5 bases). This CDR3 comprises 14 residues. The germline V gene has CDR1 SGHRS and CDR2 YFSETQ. V was clipped by 4 bases and J by 4 bases, with 14 bases between them. The CDR3 here is CASSRIQGATEAFF. Written as DNA, the CDR3 is TGCGCCAGCAGCCGGATCCAGGGTGCCACTGAAGCTTTCTTT.

V is TRBV2 and J is TRBJ1-3; no firm D call. Deletions cut 4 bases from V and 0 bases from J, with 7 bases between. Germline-derived CDR1 and CDR2 are SNHLY and FYNNEI. The CDR3 has 14 amino acids. The CDR3 DNA is TGTGCCAGCAGTGCTTCCTTCTCTGGAAACACCATATATTTT. Translation gives CASSASFSGNTIYF. The whole variable domain, filled in from reference TRBV2 and TRBJ1-3, reads EPEVTQTPSHQVTQMGQEVILRCVPISNHLYFYWYRQILGQKVEFLVSFYNNEISEKSEIFDDQFSVERPDGSNFTLKIRSTKLEDSAMYFCASSASFSGNTIYFGEGSWLTVV.

This clone was seen just once. The V and J genes are TRBV11-2 and TRBJ2-7, with 8 bases fitting TRBD1. There are 19 residues in the CDR3. With 4 bases clipped from V and 3 bases from J, the junction kept 20 bases outside the gene matches. Germline values: CDR1 SGHAT, CDR2 FQNNGV. The CDR3 DNA follows: TGTGCCAGCAGCTCGGTAGGGCAGGGGGCGCCCGTGGGGATCTACGAGCAGTACTTC. Translated, it gives CASSSVGQGAPVGIYEQYF.

The chain's CDR3 is CASSFRENGYTF. The CDR3 nucleotides read TGTGCCAGCAGTTTCAGGGAAAATGGCTACACCTTC. This chain joins TRBV28 and TRBJ1-2; TRBD1 is a possible D gene (5 bases). The ends were cut back, 3 bases at V and 6 bases at J, with 8 bases in the middle. The CDR3 runs to 12 residues. Germline loops: CDR1 MDHEN, CDR2 SYDVKM.

This chain joins TRBV4-1 and TRBJ2-5; the match to TRBD2 covers 9 bases. The CDR3 loop spans 15 amino acids. V was pared by 0 bases and J by 5 bases, with 4 bases of the junction left unmatched. Germline assignment: CDR1 MGHRA and CDR2 YSYEKL. CDR3 DNA: TGCGCCAGCAGCCAAGACGGAGCGGGGGGTGAGACCCAGTACTTC. It codes for CASSQDGAGGETQYF.

The rearrangement uses TRBV7-2 and TRBJ1-1; 7 bases map to TRBD1. The CDR3 runs to 14 residues. V gave up 5 bases and J gave up 1 base; unmatched junction bases: 4. The germline V gene has CDR1 SGHTA and CDR2 FQGNSA. DNA for the CDR3: TGTGCCAGCAGCACCCGACAGGGGAACACTGAAGCTTTCTTT. This translates into CASSTRQGNTEAFF.

The J gene is TRBJ2-1, the V gene TRBV9; possibly TRBD2 for D (6 bases). V lost 0 bases and J lost 0, with 10 bases in between. CDR1 and CDR2 (germline): SGDLS, YYNGEE. This CDR3 is built from 16 residues. CDR3 bases: TGTGCCAGCAGCGTAGGGGCGGGAAACTCCTACAATGAGCAGTTCTTC. This translates into CASSVGAGNSYNEQFF.

This rearrangement joins TRBV5-1 to TRBJ1-5, with D possibly matching TRBD1 (6 bases). The CDR3 runs to 13 residues. Per the germline V gene, CDR1 is SGHRS and CDR2 is YFSETQ. Deletions cut 3 bases from V and 4 bases from J, with 8 bases between. CDR3 nucleotides: TGCGCCAGCAGCTGGGACAAGAATCAGCCCCAGCATTTT. Its protein product is CASSWDKNQPQHF. The full variable domain, in which reference TRBV5-1 and TRBJ1-5 provide the parts outside the CDR3, is KAGVTQTPRYLIKTRGQQVTLSCSPISGHRSVSWYQQTPGQGLQFLFEYFSETQRNKGNFPGRFSGRQFSNSRSEMNVSTLELGDSALYLCASSWDKNQPQHFGDGTRLSIL.

The chain is built from TRBV7-2 and TRBJ2-1, with D maybe TRBD1 (6 bases). CDR3 size: 13 residues. The germline V gene has CDR1 SGHTA and CDR2 FQGNSA. Trimming removed 10 bases from V and 2 bases from J, with 12 bases in between. CDR3 in amino acids: CAIRQATYNEQFF. Here the CDR3 DNA reads TGTGCCATCCGACAGGCTACCTACAATGAGCAGTTCTTC.

V usage is TRBV5-1 and J usage is TRBJ1-2; TRBD1 agrees at 8 bases. Per the germline V gene, CDR1 is SGHRS and CDR2 is YFSETQ. With V trimmed by 2 bases and J by 8 bases, 17 bases remained unmatched. This CDR3 is built from 17 residues. The CDR3 region has the DNA TGCGCCAGCAGCTTAGGAGGACAGGGAGCGAGTCGAGACGGCTACACCTTC. It specifies CASSLGGQGASRDGYTF.

The chain uses TRBV13 and TRBJ1-1, with TRBD1 identical over 7 bases. After removal of 5 bases from V and 5 bases from J, the junction contained 11 bases not matched to a gene. Germline-derived CDR1 and CDR2 are PRHDT and FYEKMQ (reference sequence). This CDR3 has 15 amino acids. The CDR3 protein is CASSPYRRTGTEAFF. The CDR3 region has the DNA TGTGCCAGCAGCCCCTACAGGAGGACAGGTACTGAAGCTTTCTTT. The full variable domain, completed using reference TRBV13 and TRBJ1-1, is AAGVIQSPRHLIKEKRETATLKCYPIPRHDTVYWYQQGPGQDPQFLISFYEKMQSDKGSIPDRFSAQQFSDYHSELNMSSLELGDSALYFCASSPYRRTGTEAFFGQGTRLTVV.

The V and J genes are TRBV11-2 and TRBJ2-2, with TRBD2 matching 7 bases. Trimming at V came to 2 bases and at J to 6 bases, leaving 12 bases not matched to a gene. Germline V gene data show CDR1 as SGHAT and CDR2 as FQNNGV. This CDR3 contains 17 residues. The CDR3 DNA follows: TGTGCCAGCAGCTTAAGGATTGGCGGGAGATCGGCCGGGGAGCTGTTTTTT. This translates into CASSLRIGGRSAGELFF. The full variable domain, rest sourced from reference TRBV11-2 and TRBJ2-2, is EAGVAQSPRYKIIEKRQSVAFWCNPISGHATLYWYQQILGQGPKLLIQFQNNGVVDDSQLPKDRFSAERLKGVDSTLKIQPAKLEDSAVYLCASSLRIGGRSAGELFFGEGSRLTVL.

This clone was observed a few times. The J gene is TRBJ1-3, the V gene TRBV23-1; weak D call: TRBD1 (6 bases). TRBV23-1 is reported as an ORF; its role is uncertain. The CDR3 length is 12 residues. V dropped 9 bases and J dropped 7 bases, with 13 bases sitting between them. DNA of the CDR3: TGCGCCAGTGACAGGTCTGAGAACACCATATATTTT. This gives the protein CASDRSENTIYF.

This chain uses TRBV7-2 with TRBJ1-1; 7 nucleotides align to TRBD1. The germline gives CDR1 SGHTA, CDR2 FQGNSA. V lost 5 bases to trimming and J lost 11 bases; unmatched junction nucleotides: 14. CDR3 size: 14 residues. Here the CDR3 DNA reads TGTGCCAGCAGCCCACAACAGGGGCTGACGGAGGCTTTCTTT. This translates into CASSPQQGLTEAFF. Full variable domain (missing parts from reference TRBV7-2 and TRBJ1-1): GAGVSQSPSNKVTEKGKDVELRCDPISGHTALYWYRQSLGQGLEFLIYFQGNSAPDKSGLPSDRFSAERTGGSVSTLTIQRTQQEDSAVYLCASSPQQGLTEAFFGQGTRLTVV.

The CDR3: CASSSPGTKEDNEQFF. The DNA for the CDR3 is TGTGCCAGCAGTTCACCCGGGACTAAAGAGGACAATGAGCAGTTCTTC. The rearrangement links TRBV6-6 to TRBJ2-1; 7 bases align to TRBD2. J lost 5 bases, V lost 4 bases, and 11 bases had no gene match. Per germline, CDR1 MNHNY and CDR2 SVGAGI (reference sequence). The CDR3 consists of 16 residues.

This sequence joins TRBV5-8 and TRBJ2-2, with TRBD2 matching over 10 bases. CDR1 SGHTS and CDR2 YDEGEE come from the germline V gene. The CDR3 length is 17 residues. After removal of 0 bases from V and 6 bases from J, the junction contained 8 bases not matched to a gene. The CDR3 protein is CASSLAGTSALSGELFF. The CDR3 DNA is TGTGCCAGCAGCTTGGCCGGGACTAGCGCGTTGTCCGGGGAGCTGTTTTTT. The full variable domain, completed using reference TRBV5-8 and TRBJ2-2, is EAGVTQSPTHLIKTRGQQATLRCSPISGHTSVYWYQQALGLGLQFLLWYDEGEERNRGNFPPRFSGRQFPNYSSELNVNALELEDSALYLCASSLAGTSALSGELFFGEGSRLTVL.

V usage is TRBV28 and J usage is TRBJ1-1, with D uncertain. Trimming cost V 10 bases and J 2 bases, with 14 bases left between them. Germline loops: CDR1 MDHEN, CDR2 SYDVKM. CDR3 length equals 13 residues. This CDR3 is CATLRGPNTEAFF. Written as DNA, the CDR3 is TGTGCCACACTACGAGGTCCCAACACTGAAGCTTTCTTT.

Written as DNA, the CDR3 is TGTGCTAGTGGGGATGACAGGGCAGGTGAAAAACTGTTTTTT. Translation: CASGDDRAGEKLFF. The chain carries TRBV12-5 and TRBJ1-4, with 7 bases that match TRBD1. The V and J ends lost 6 bases and 7 bases, in that order; junction bases with no gene match: 8. CDR3 length: 14 amino acids. Germline V gene sequence: CDR1 LGHNT, CDR2 FRNRAP.

V is TRBV6-1 and J is TRBJ1-2; D might be TRBD1 (6 bases). V gave up 1 base and J gave up 4 bases, with 10 bases separating them. CDR1 and CDR2 (germline): MNHNS, SASEGT. The CDR3 covers 14 residues. Here the CDR3 DNA reads TGTGCCAGCAGTGAAGTTTCAGGGGTCTATGGCTACACCTTC. It codes for CASSEVSGVYGYTF.

CDR3 amino acids: CARSWVAGQPPYEQYF. The CDR3 bases are TGTGCCAGAAGCTGGGTCGCGGGACAGCCGCCCTACGAGCAGTACTTC. The V gene is TRBV7-5, the J gene TRBJ2-7; TRBD1 is the table's D call and was not checked against the DNA. TRBV7-5 is shown as a pseudogene. This CDR3 has 16 residues.

This chain uses TRBV19 with TRBJ1-2; 8 bases are shared with TRBD1. The length of the CDR3 is 16 residues. Per the germline V gene, CDR1 is LNHDA and CDR2 is SQIVND (reference sequence). Trimming cost V 5 bases and J 0 bases; bases outside gene matches: 8. CDR3 nucleotides: TGTGCCAGTAGTTCGAAACAGGGGGGCCCTAACTATGGCTACACCTTC. Translated, it gives CASSSKQGGPNYGYTF.

This chain connects TRBV6-6 to TRBJ2-1; tentative D call: TRBD1 (6 bases). Germline values: CDR1 MNHNY, CDR2 SVGAGI (reference sequence). The V gene lost 10 bases and the J gene lost 0 bases, with 13 bases spanning the gap. The CDR3 loop spans 14 amino acids. CDR3 sequence: CATRGSSSYNEQFF. The CDR3 DNA reads TGTGCCACCAGGGGCTCCAGCTCCTACAATGAGCAGTTCTTC.

This clone appeared a few times. This chain connects TRBV7-5 to TRBJ1-3; TRBD1, the D gene given by the table, was not confirmed from the DNA. TRBV7-5 is given as a pseudogene. The CDR3 extends over 15 amino acids. The CDR3 DNA is TGTGTCAGAAGCTCAAAGCAGGGTTCTGGAAACACCATATATTTT. It is translated as CVRSSKQGSGNTIYF.

The chain is built from TRBV4-1 and TRBJ2-7, with 10 positions matching TRBD2. The ends lost 4 bases at V and 0 bases at J; junction bases unmatched: 3. The length of the CDR3 is 15 residues. Germline CDR1 MGHRA, CDR2 YSYEKL. As DNA, the CDR3 is TGCGCCAGCAGCCTAAGGACTAGCGGCTCCTACGAGCAGTACTTC. Translating it yields CASSLRTSGSYEQYF.